This T cell receptor (beta chain) was captured in a study of blood T cell repertoires in COVID-19. The CDR3 covers 15 residues. V was trimmed by 4 bases and J by 6 bases, leaving 17 bases between them. The germline V gene encodes CDR1 SGHNT and CDR2 YYREEE (reference sequence). This table comes from immunoSEQ multiplex PCR, and its TCRdb copy is limited to in-frame clones, with some not included. The sample carries 130,000 or so clones, more than 80% recorded once. Material for sequencing was peripheral blood. This TCR derives from a man aged 65-85 years with active or convalescent COVID-19. The rearrangement joins TRBV5-4 to TRBJ2-1; a possible D gene is TRBD2 (7 bases). The CDR3 nucleotides read TGTGCCAGCAGCCTCCATCGGGGGGCCGGCAATGAGCAGTTCTTC. Residues: CASSLHRGAGNEQFF.